The entry that follows covers one T cell receptor (beta chain) sequence. Disease duration under 2 months; hyperthyroidism patients were aged 18 to 65. The sample belongs to a study of T cells in Graves' hyperthyroidism and ophthalmopathy. Germline-derived CDR1 and CDR2 are MNHNS and SASEGT. The CDR3 extends over 11 amino acids. The germline V and J ends were trimmed by 6 bases and 7 bases, with 9 bases remaining between them. From RNA transcripts, TCR beta CDR3 regions were amplified. A set of HTBI primers served as the primers for a first-round RT-PCR of the TCR CDR3. TCRdb called the multiplex PCR reads again in MiXCR, with one record for every CDR3 protein. The table has fewer than 350,000 distinct CDR3 sequences, around a sixth seen once.

The sequence was obtained from a woman between 50 and 59 years old with Graves' hyperthyroidism. Sequenced material: blood. The chain has TRBV6-1 and TRBJ2-5; D remains unclear. This CDR3 reads CASSPWATQYF. CDR3 sequence (DNA): TGTGCCAGCAGCCCATGGGCGACCCAGTACTTC.